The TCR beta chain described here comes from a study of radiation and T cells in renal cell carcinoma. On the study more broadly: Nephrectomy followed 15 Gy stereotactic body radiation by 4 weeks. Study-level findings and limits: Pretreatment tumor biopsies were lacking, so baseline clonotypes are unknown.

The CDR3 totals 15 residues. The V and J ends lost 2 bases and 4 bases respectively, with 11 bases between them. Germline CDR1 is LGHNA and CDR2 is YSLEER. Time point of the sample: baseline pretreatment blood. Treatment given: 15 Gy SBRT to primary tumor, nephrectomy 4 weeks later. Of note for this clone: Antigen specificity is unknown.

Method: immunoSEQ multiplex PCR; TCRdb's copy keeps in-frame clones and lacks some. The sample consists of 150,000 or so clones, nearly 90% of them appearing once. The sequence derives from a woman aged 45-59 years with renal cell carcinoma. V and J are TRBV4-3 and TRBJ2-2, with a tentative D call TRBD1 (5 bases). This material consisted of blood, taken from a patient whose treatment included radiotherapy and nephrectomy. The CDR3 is CASSQTRVSTGELFF. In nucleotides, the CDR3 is TGCGCCAGCAGCCAAACCAGGGTGTCCACCGGGGAGCTGTTTTTT.